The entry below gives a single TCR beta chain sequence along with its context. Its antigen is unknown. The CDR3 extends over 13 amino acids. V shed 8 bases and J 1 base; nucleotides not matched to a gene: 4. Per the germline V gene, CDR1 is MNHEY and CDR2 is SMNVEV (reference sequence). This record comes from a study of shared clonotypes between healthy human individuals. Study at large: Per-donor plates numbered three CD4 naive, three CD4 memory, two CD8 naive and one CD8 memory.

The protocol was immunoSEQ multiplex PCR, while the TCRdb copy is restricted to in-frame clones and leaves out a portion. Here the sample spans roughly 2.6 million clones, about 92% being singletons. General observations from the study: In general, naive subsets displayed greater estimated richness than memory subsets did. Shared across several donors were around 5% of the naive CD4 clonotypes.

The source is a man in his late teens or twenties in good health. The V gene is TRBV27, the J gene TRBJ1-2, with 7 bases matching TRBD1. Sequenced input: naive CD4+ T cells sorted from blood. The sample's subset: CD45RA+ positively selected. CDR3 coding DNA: TGTGCCAGCCAGGACAGGCTTAACTATGGCTACACCTTC. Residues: CASQDRLNYGYTF.